Listed here are 7 T cell receptor beta chains from one sample, sequenced in a study of human T cells and chemical hapten exposure. Time point meaning: patch test 2, 6 weeks after DPC sensitization. Treatment denoted: therapeutic diphenylcyclopropenone sensitization with weekly scalp DPC. TCRdb reanalysed the RACE reads using MiXCR and keeps one entry per CDR3 protein. Of 75,000 to 95,000 distinct CDR3 sequences listed, approximately 10% are singletons. The sample consisted of whole blood, taken in connection with sensitization to the hapten diphenylcyclopropenone (DPC). The source of these receptors is a man aged 35 to 55 with alopecia areata. Some clones in this sample may be carry-over from other donors' samples.

The V and J genes are TRBV28 and TRBJ2-5, with 12 bases fitting TRBD1. Germline CDR1 is MDHEN and CDR2 is SYDVKM. The CDR3 runs 15 residues. J gave up 5 bases and V 6 bases, and 7 bases lay outside the gene matches. The CDR3 DNA reads as TGTGCCAGCAGAACCGGGACAGGGGGCCGGGAGACCCAGTACTTC. The encoded protein is CASRTGTGGRETQYF.

V gene TRBV23-1 combines with J gene TRBJ2-7, with 8 positions matching TRBD1. TRBV23-1 counts as an open reading frame of uncertain function. V lost 4 bases and J lost 2; bases outside the gene matches: 13. The length of the CDR3 is 17 residues. The CDR3 loop is CASSPHRWTGPPYEQYV. Here the CDR3 DNA reads TGCGCCAGCAGTCCACATCGTTGGACAGGGCCCCCCTACGAGCAGTACGTC.

J is TRBJ2-1 and V is TRBV19, with D hard to call. Germline V lookup: CDR1 LNHDA, CDR2 SQIVND (reference sequence). Deletions cut 4 bases from V and 4 bases from J, with 8 bases between. The CDR3 spans 13 residues. The CDR3 loop is CASSTDGYNEQFF. The CDR3 DNA follows: TGTGCCAGTAGTACGGACGGGTACAATGAGCAGTTCTTC.

J is TRBJ2-3 and V is TRBV9; D ambiguous. This CDR3 contains 15 residues. The germline gives CDR1 SGDLS, CDR2 YYNGEE. Trimming cost V 3 bases and J 0 bases, with 11 bases left between them. In DNA form, the CDR3 reads TGTGCCAGCAGCGCCCGCTCGAGCAGCACAGATACGCAGTATTTT. Residues: CASSARSSSTDTQYF. Full variable domain (rest looked up from reference TRBV9 and TRBJ2-3): DSGVTQTPKHLITATGQRVTLRCSPRSGDLSVYWYQQSLDQGLQFLIQYYNGEERAKGNILERFSAQQFPDLHSELNLSSLELGDSALYFCASSARSSSTDTQYFGPGTRLTVL.

This clonotype was counted between two and nine times. The chain employs TRBV10-3 and TRBJ2-2; tentatively, D is TRBD1 or TRBD2 (5 bases each). CDR1 and CDR2 from the germline V gene are ENHRY and SYGVKD. This CDR3 has 15 amino acids. The ends were cut back, 6 bases at V and 1 base at J, with 12 bases in the middle. CDR3: CAISPGTVNTGELFF. The CDR3 region has the DNA TGTGCCATCAGCCCCGGGACCGTGAACACCGGGGAGCTGTTTTTT.

The chain uses TRBV5-5 and TRBJ1-1, with a weak D call TRBD1 (6 bases). CDR3 length: 15 amino acids. V shed 4 bases and J shed 0 bases, with 13 bases lying between them. Germline V gene data show CDR1 as SGHKS and CDR2 as YYEKEE (reference sequence). The CDR3 nucleotides are TGTGCCAGCAGCCGGAGCGGGGGCCTGAACACTGAAGCTTTCTTT. It translates to CASSRSGGLNTEAFF.

The sample holds a few counts of this clonotype. V is TRBV5-1 and J is TRBJ2-5; a possible D gene is TRBD1 (6 bases). In germline, CDR1 is SGHRS, CDR2 YFSETQ. V gave up 4 bases and J gave up 2 bases, with 18 bases separating them. The CDR3 totals 16 residues. CDR3 in amino acids: CASSPGQLAMQETQYF. The CDR3 region has the DNA TGCGCCAGCAGCCCTGGACAGCTCGCAATGCAAGAGACCCAGTACTTC.